The clone carrying this TCR beta chain has more than one count but fewer than ten. The antigen is unknown. The time point here: week 35, safety follow-up. Each vaccine dose was 300 ug of mutant IDH1 20-mer peptide, with topical imiquimod. V was pared by 5 bases and J by 1 base, with 14 bases between. CDR1 LNHDA and CDR2 SQIVND come from the germline V gene (reference sequence). The CDR3 is made up of 15 amino acids. Sequencing used immunoSEQ multiplex PCR; TCRdb keeps in-frame clones, though not all of them. The sample lists tens of thousands of clones, around 84% seen once, with 1.5% to 2.5% in the top ten. This sample is drawn from a study of a mutant IDH1 vaccine in newly diagnosed glioma.

The starting material was PBMCs, obtained from a glioma patient whose treatment included an IDH1 peptide vaccine. The chain combines TRBV19 with TRBJ1-1, with D perhaps TRBD1 (6 bases). This receptor was identified in a man aged 25-45 years with glioma. The CDR3 nucleotides are TGTGCCAGTAGTGCCAGGGGTCCTCGGAACACTGAAGCTTTCTTT. Translated, it gives CASSARGPRNTEAFF.